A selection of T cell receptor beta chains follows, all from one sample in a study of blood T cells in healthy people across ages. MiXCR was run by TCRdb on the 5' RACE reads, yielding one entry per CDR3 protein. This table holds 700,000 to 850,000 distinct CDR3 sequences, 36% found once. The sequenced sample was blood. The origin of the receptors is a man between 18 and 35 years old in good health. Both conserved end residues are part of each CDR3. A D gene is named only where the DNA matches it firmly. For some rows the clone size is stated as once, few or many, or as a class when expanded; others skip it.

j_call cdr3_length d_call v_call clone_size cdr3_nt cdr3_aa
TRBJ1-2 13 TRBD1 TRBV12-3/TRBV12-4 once TGTGCCAGCAGTTGCGGACAGGACTATGGCTACACCTTC CASSCGQDYGYTF
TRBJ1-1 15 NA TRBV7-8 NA TGTGCCAGCAGCTTAGCGAGCAGAGGGAGCACTGAAGCTTTCTTT CASSLASRGSTEAFF
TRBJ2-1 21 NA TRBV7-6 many TGTGCCAGCAGCTTAAGGTTAACTACAATAGAGGCACCCACCTCCTACAATGAGCAGTTCTTC CASSLRLTTIEAPTSYNEQFF
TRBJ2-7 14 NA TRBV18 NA TGTGTCAGCTCATACGGACAGTGGTCCTACGAGCAGTACTTC CVSSYGQWSYEQYF
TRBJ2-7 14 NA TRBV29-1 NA TGCAGCGGCGGTGGCGGGGTAGCCTCCTACGAGCAGTACTTC CSGGGGVASYEQYF
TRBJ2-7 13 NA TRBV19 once TGTGCCAGTAGTCGGGGCGTAAACAATGAGCAGTACTTC CASSRGVNNEQYF
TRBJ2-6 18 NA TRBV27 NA TGTGCCAGCAGTTTAGAGTTGGGATTGAGCTCTGGGGCCAACGTCCTGACTTTC CASSLELGLSSGANVLTF
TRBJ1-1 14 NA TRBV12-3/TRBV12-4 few TGTGCCAGCACCAAGGCTAAAATGAACACTGAAGCTTTCTTT CASTKAKMNTEAFF
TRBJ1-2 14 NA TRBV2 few TGTGCCAGCAGTGTACGGGGGGAGCGAGGTGGCTACACCTTC CASSVRGERGGYTF
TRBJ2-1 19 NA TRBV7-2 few TGTGCCAGCAGCTTAGGGCCGGGGGCTAGCGGACGGAGCTACAATGAGCAGTTCTTC CASSLGPGASGRSYNEQFF
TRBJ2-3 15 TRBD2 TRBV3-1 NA TGTGCCAGCACCCGGGGGGGGCTACCCACAGATACGCAGTATTTT CASTRGGLPTDTQYF
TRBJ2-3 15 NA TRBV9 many TGTGCCAGCAGCCCCCAGGGTTATAGCACAGATACGCAGTATTTT CASSPQGYSTDTQYF
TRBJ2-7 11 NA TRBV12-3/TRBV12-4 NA TGTGCCAACAGCCGAAGCTACGAGCAGTACTTC CANSRSYEQYF
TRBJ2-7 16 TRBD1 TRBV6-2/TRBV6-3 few TGTGCCAGCAGTACCTCGAAGACAGGGGGGGCTTACGAGCAGTACTTC CASSTSKTGGAYEQYF
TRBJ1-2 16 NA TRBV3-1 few TGTGCCAGCAGCCCCGCGGGGGGGAGTAGGGAATCTGGCTACACCTTC CASSPAGGSRESGYTF
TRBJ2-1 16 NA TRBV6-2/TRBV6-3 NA TGTGCCAGCAGTTACTCAGGGACGGGCCGATACAATGAGCAGTTCTTC CASSYSGTGRYNEQFF
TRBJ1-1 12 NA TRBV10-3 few TGTGCCATCAGTGAACCGACCGCTGAAGCTTTCTTT CAISEPTAEAFF
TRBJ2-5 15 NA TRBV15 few TGTGCCACCAGCAGAGATCTAGGGACTGAAGAGACCCAGTACTTC CATSRDLGTEETQYF
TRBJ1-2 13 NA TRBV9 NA TGTGCCCGCAGCGTAGGTGTGGGCTATGGCTACACCTTC CARSVGVGYGYTF
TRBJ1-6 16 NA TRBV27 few TGTGCCAGCAGTGATAAGGCACTTAGGGGTAATTCACCCCTCCACTTT CASSDKALRGNSPLHF
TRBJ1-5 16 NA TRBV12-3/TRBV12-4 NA TGTGCCAGCAGCCGCTCAGGGAGCGGGAGCAATCAGCCCCAGCATTTT CASSRSGSGSNQPQHF
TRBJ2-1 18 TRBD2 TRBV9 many TGTGCCAGCAGCCATAGGACTAGCGGGGGGGCCTCCTACAATGAGCAGTTCTTC CASSHRTSGGASYNEQFF
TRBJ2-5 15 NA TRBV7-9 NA TGTGCCAGCAGCTTAGATCAGGGGATGGTAGAGACCCAGTACTTC CASSLDQGMVETQYF
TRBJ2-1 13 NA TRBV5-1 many TGCGCCAGCAGCTTGTCCAGGGAAAGCGAGCAGTTCTTC CASSLSRESEQFF
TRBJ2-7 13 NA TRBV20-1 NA TGCAGTGCTAGCTCCGGGAGCTCCTACGAGCAGTACTTC CSASSGSSYEQYF
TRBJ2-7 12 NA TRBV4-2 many TGTGCCAGCAGCCAAGCAGATTCCGAGCAGTACTTC CASSQADSEQYF